The entry below gives a single TCR beta chain sequence along with its context. This record belongs to a study of shared clonotypes between healthy human individuals. Germline loops: CDR1 MDHEN, CDR2 SYDVKM. Trimming removed 3 bases from V and 0 bases from J, with 1 base in between. The CDR3 extends over 12 amino acids. Terminally differentiated effector memory CD45RA+ cells were excluded from the naive CD8 cells, which were CD45RO-negative and positively selected for CCR7. The assay was immunoSEQ multiplex PCR, and TCRdb's table has in-frame clones only and misses some. The table records about 820,000 clones, more than 85% of them present only once.

The origin of this receptor is a man in his thirties or forties in good health. The gene calls are TRBV28 and TRBJ2-3, with D unresolved. The material sequenced was naive CD8+ T cells sorted from blood. Written as DNA, the CDR3 is TGTGCCAGCAGTTTCAGCACAGATACGCAGTATTTT. Its translation: CASSFSTDTQYF.